This T cell receptor (beta chain) was identified in a study of T cell clones after liver transplantation. Study at large: Post-transplant blood was tracked for graft-donor-reactive T cell clones identified in a pre-transplant mixed lymphocyte reaction.

The CDR3 consists of 14 residues. Germline V gives CDR1 MNHEY, CDR2 SVGAGI. The V end was cut by 0 bases, the J end by 5 bases, with 10 bases between. Points from the study as a whole: Graft donor-reactive T cells may have migrated into the graft rather than being deleted. Donor-reactive sequences fell more than third party-reactive ones, suggesting partial deletion. In 5 of 8 subjects, circulating graft-donor-reactive CD4 TCRbeta sequences fell significantly after transplant.

With regard to this clone: What it recognizes is unknown.

TCRdb keeps only in-frame clones here, not all; method: immunoSEQ multiplex PCR. The sample contains around 75,000 clones, 84% of which appear only once. Sequenced here: CD4+ T cells from blood, sampled about 50 months after liver transplant. The sequence derives from a human patient who received a liver transplant. The T cells may come from the graft donor. The chain joins TRBV6-5 to TRBJ2-5; D could derive from TRBD1 or TRBD2 (6 bases each). The CDR3 coding sequence is TGTGCCAGCAGTTACTCCCAGGGGAGGGAGACCCAGTACTTC. This encodes CASSYSQGRETQYF.